The rows below give T cell receptor beta chains drawn from one sample of a study of identical twins. MiXCR, run by TCRdb on the 5' RACE reads, gives a single entry per CDR3 protein. This sample has approximately 280,000 distinct CDR3 sequences, with less than 9% found just once. The same sample was also studied in work on yellow fever vaccine responses in identical twins.

Sequenced: memory (CD45RO+) T cells sorted from blood. These receptor sequences come from a woman aged 18-29 years in good health. The CDR3 runs from the conserved cysteine through the conserved F or W. D genes are given only for firm matches. Some rows have no size entry. The others give once, few or many, or a class for an expanded clone.

d_call	clone_size	v_call	j_call	cdr3_aa	cdr3_nt
TRBD2	many	TRBV5-1	TRBJ2-1	CASSLIGSGRAQNEQFF	TGCGCCAGCAGCTTGATAGGTAGCGGGAGGGCCCAAAATGAGCAGTTCTTC
-	-	TRBV5-6	TRBJ2-7	CASSLGDPAYEQYF	TGTGCCAGCAGCTTGGGGGACCCAGCCTACGAGCAGTACTTC
-	many	TRBV12-3/TRBV12-4	TRBJ2-4	CASSFSGSSIQYF	TGTGCCAGCAGTTTCTCTGGGTCCTCCATTCAGTACTTC
-	few	TRBV6-5	TRBJ2-7	CASSYTRGDSYEQYF	TGTGCCAGCAGTTACACAAGAGGGGACTCCTACGAGCAGTACTTC
-	many	TRBV6-5	TRBJ2-1	CASSSASSSYNEQFF	TGTGCCAGCAGTTCGGCCAGCAGCTCCTACAATGAGCAGTTCTTC
TRBD1	few	TRBV6-1	TRBJ2-5	CASSSPRTGRETQYF	TGTGCCAGCAGCTCACCCCGGACAGGGCGGGAGACCCAGTACTTC
TRBD2	-	TRBV9	TRBJ2-3	CASSVAGETRDTQYF	TGTGCCAGCAGCGTTGCGGGGGAAACAAGGGATACGCAGTATTTT
TRBD2	-	TRBV20-1	TRBJ2-1	CSATKLAGGTNEQFF	TGCAGTGCTACGAAACTAGCGGGAGGCACCAATGAGCAGTTCTTC
-	many	TRBV5-1	TRBJ2-7	CASSLPNAGAWNYEQYF	TGCGCCAGCAGCTTGCCTAATGCAGGGGCCTGGAACTACGAGCAGTACTTC
TRBD1	-	TRBV6-5	TRBJ2-4	CASSSGTGAFKNIQYF	TGTGCCAGCAGTTCCGGGACAGGGGCCTTCAAAAACATTCAGTACTTC
-	-	TRBV7-6	TRBJ1-4	CASSRGLGEKLFF	TGTGCCAGCAGTAGGGGGTTGGGTGAAAAACTGTTTTTT
-	once	TRBV3-1	TRBJ2-1	CASSQNIASPNEHFF	TGTGCCAGCAGCCAAAATATAGCGTCTCCCAATGAGCATTTCTTC
-	many	TRBV5-1	TRBJ1-1	CASSLELPGVTEAFF	TGCGCCAGCAGCTTGGAGCTCCCAGGGGTCACTGAAGCTTTCTTT
-	many	TRBV5-1	TRBJ1-1	CASSPGHGANTEAFF	TGCGCCAGCAGCCCGGGACACGGCGCGAACACTGAAGCTTTCTTT
TRBD1	many	TRBV5-1	TRBJ2-1	CASSLGRQGRLYNEQFF	TGCGCCAGCAGCTTGGGACGACAGGGGCGCCTCTACAATGAGCAGTTCTTC
TRBD1	-	TRBV24-1	TRBJ2-3	CATSRGQGKSSTDTQYF	TGTGCCACCAGTCGGGGACAGGGGAAAAGTAGCACAGATACGCAGTATTTT
-	many	TRBV12-3/TRBV12-4	TRBJ1-6	CASRRSAGRDSPLHF	TGTGCCAGCAGGCGAAGCGCAGGGAGAGATTCACCCCTCCACTTT
-	few	TRBV6-5	TRBJ1-1	CASSYPPGGVPTEAFF	TGTGCCAGCAGTTACCCGCCCGGGGGGGTCCCGACTGAAGCTTTCTTT
-	many	TRBV11-2	TRBJ2-3	CASSLWGGTDTQYF	TGTGCCAGCAGCTTGTGGGGAGGCACAGATACGCAGTATTTT
-	few	TRBV12-3/TRBV12-4	TRBJ2-5	CASSPSFETQYF	TGTGCCAGCAGCCCCTCTTTCGAGACCCAGTACTTC
-	few	TRBV4-1	TRBJ1-1	CASSQDPSEAFF	TGCGCCAGCAGCCAAGACCCATCAGAAGCTTTCTTC
-	few	TRBV24-1	TRBJ1-2	CATSSETYGYTF	TGTGCCACCAGTTCAGAGACCTATGGCTACACCTTC
TRBD2	-	TRBV6-1	TRBJ2-7	CASSGIAGGPSEQYF	TGTGCCAGCAGTGGTATAGCGGGAGGGCCGTCGGAGCAGTACTTC
-	many	TRBV14	TRBJ1-1	CASSHAALGGAFF	TGTGCCAGCAGCCATGCGGCCCTCGGCGGAGCTTTCTTT
-	few	TRBV9	TRBJ2-2	CASSVAAGANAGELFF	TGTGCCAGCAGCGTAGCCGCGGGGGCGAACGCCGGGGAGCTGTTTTTT
-	few	TRBV20-1	TRBJ2-3	CSARSQGSTDTQYF	TGCAGTGCTAGGAGCCAGGGTAGCACAGATACGCAGTATTTT
-	few	TRBV10-2	TRBJ2-1	CASSESVEGDEQFF	TGCGCCAGCAGTGAGTCGGTGGAGGGAGATGAGCAGTTCTTC
-	-	TRBV24-1	TRBJ1-2	CATSDFSVNYGYTF	TGTGCCACCAGTGATTTTTCGGTAAACTATGGCTACACCTTC